The clone carrying this T cell receptor beta chain occurred a few times. Per the germline V gene, CDR1 is SNHLY and CDR2 is FYNNEI. The CDR3 extends over 12 amino acids. With 9 bases clipped from V and 4 bases from J, the junction kept 5 bases outside the gene matches. As originally analysed: Counts of nucleated cells, estimated from reference gene primer amplification, were obtained. The table came from immunoSEQ multiplex PCR; TCRdb's copy has only in-frame clones and leaves some out. For V, J and clone size, that table is used; D and trimming come from the DNA. The profile shows 35,000 to 45,000 clones, roughly 87% of them singletons. These data come from a study of blood T cell repertoires in COVID-19. For the study at large: The United States, Italy and Spain supplied acute and convalescent COVID-19 samples. PBMCs, B-cell-depleted T cells, or T cells provided the cDNA or gDNA that made up the material.

The sequence was obtained from a human donor in a cohort sampled during active COVID-19. What was sequenced was peripheral blood. The chain couples TRBV2 to TRBJ2-7, with TRBD1 matching over 8 bases. CDR3 sequence reads: CASSDRGYEQYF. For the CDR3, the DNA is TGTGCCAGTTCCGACAGGGGTTACGAGCAGTACTTC.